This TCR beta chain was sequenced in a study of breast tumors, draining lymph nodes, adjacent tissues. TCRdb redid the calling of the multiplex PCR reads with MiXCR, one entry per CDR3 protein. The repertoire has approximately 150,000 distinct CDR3 sequences, approximately 30% of them found once; the top ten carry under 2.5%. The study, taken as a whole, reports: Compared with basal-like, luminal-like tumors shared significantly more repertoire with nontumor tissue.

This clonotype has ten or more counts. Its target is unknown. Per germline, CDR1 MGHDK and CDR2 SYGVNS. There are 13 residues in the CDR3. J lost 13 bases, V lost 7 bases, and 10 bases had no gene match. The lymph nodes were axillary draining lymph nodes from breast cancer patients. The receptor was isolated from a female donor with breast cancer. Some clones in this sample may be carry-over from other donors' samples. Sequences were obtained from axillary lymph node tissue. J is TRBJ2-1 and V is TRBV25-1; 10 nucleotides agree with TRBD1. The CDR3 nucleotides read TGTGCCAGCACCCTGGGGGGGACAGGGGAACAGTTCTTC. It codes for CASTLGGTGEQFF.